Detailed here is one T cell receptor (beta chain). Generated by immunoSEQ multiplex PCR, the TCRdb table keeps only in-frame clones and is missing some. The sample carries almost 70,000 clones, over 70% recorded once. The data originate from a study of technical replicates of blood from several donors. Germline CDR1 reads SGDLS; CDR2 reads YYNGEE. This CDR3 has 15 amino acids. V shed 0 bases, J shed 10 bases, and the junction held 7 bases outside the gene matches. This chain joins TRBV9 and TRBJ2-3; 11 bases agree with TRBD2. The TCR comes from a human donor in good health. Some clones in this sample may be carry-over from other donors' samples. Sequenced input: PBMCs. CDR3 bases: TGTGCCAGCAGCGTAGCTAGCGGGGGGCGTGGATCGCAGTATTTT. This sequence encodes CASSVASGGRGSQYF. The whole variable domain, filled in from reference TRBV9 and TRBJ2-3, reads DSGVTQTPKHLITATGQRVTLRCSPRSGDLSVYWYQQSLDQGLQFLIQYYNGEERAKGNILERFSAQQFPDLHSELNLSSLELGDSALYFCASSVASGGRGSQYFGPGTRLTVL.